The 14 T cell receptor beta chains below all came from one sample that was sequenced in a study of cytomegalovirus exposure and HLA in healthy donors. TCRdb's copy holds only in-frame clones and misses some; the assay was immunoSEQ multiplex PCR. Here the sample spans around 150,000 clones, approximately 91% being singletons. Sequencing was carried out using PBMCs. These receptors originate from a woman between 18 and 29 years old in good health and CMV-seropositive.

This rearrangement joins TRBV10-3 to TRBJ1-4, with 7 bases lining up with TRBD1. CDR3 length: 14 amino acids. Germline V gene lookup returns CDR1 ENHRY and CDR2 SYGVKD. Trimming took 6 bases from V and 3 from J; bases not matched to a gene: 4. The CDR3 DNA follows: TGTGCCATCAGGCAGACAGGGCCTAATGAAAAACTGTTTTTT. Residues: CAIRQTGPNEKLFF.

This chain connects TRBV28 to TRBJ2-7; the D gene is possibly TRBD2 (6 bases). Per the germline V gene, CDR1 is MDHEN and CDR2 is SYDVKM. This CDR3 comprises 14 residues. V gave up 1 base and J gave up 5 bases, with 12 bases separating them. The CDR3 bases are TGTGCCAGCAGTTTATCCTCGGGGGAGAACGAGCAGTACTTC. Residues: CASSLSSGENEQYF.

The chain joins TRBV5-6 to TRBJ2-5; D ambiguous. The ends were cut back, 4 bases at V and 5 bases at J, with 21 bases in the middle. CDR3 length: 16 amino acids. CDR1 and CDR2 (germline): SGHDT, YYEEEE. The CDR3, as DNA: TGTGCCAGCAGCGAACTACGGTTGACCCTGTGGGAGACCCAGTACTTC. This gives the protein CASSELRLTLWETQYF.

V usage is TRBV6-1 and J usage is TRBJ2-1; 9 bases align to TRBD2. CDR1 MNHNS and CDR2 SASEGT come from the germline V gene. The V segment lost 7 bases and the J segment 9 bases; nucleotides outside the gene matches: 13. The CDR3 length is 15 residues. CDR3 DNA: TGTGCCAGCATGTTAATAGCGGGAGTATCCTTTGAGCAGTTCTTC. It encodes CASMLIAGVSFEQFF.

This clone has a single count. The V and J genes are TRBV4-3 and TRBJ2-3, with TRBD1 matching 9 bases. The V gene's germline CDR1 is LGHNA and CDR2 YSLEER. This CDR3 contains 15 residues. J lost 6 bases, V lost 0 bases, and 4 bases had no gene match. CDR3: CASSQDYRGQDTQYF. The CDR3 DNA reads as TGCGCCAGCAGCCAAGATTACAGGGGGCAGGATACGCAGTATTTT.

The rearrangement uses TRBV5-4 and TRBJ2-7, with TRBD2 matching over 9 bases. The trim removed 0 bases at V and 0 bases at J, leaving 4 bases unmatched. From germline, CDR1 is SGHNT and CDR2 YYREEE (reference sequence). This CDR3 comprises 16 residues. The CDR3 bases are TGTGCCAGCAGCTTGGGACTAGCGGATTTCTCCTACGAGCAGTACTTC. It yields the protein CASSLGLADFSYEQYF.

The chain combines TRBV28 with TRBJ1-5, with D maybe TRBD1 (5 bases). The germline V and J ends were trimmed by 6 bases and 0 bases, with 15 bases remaining between them. The CDR3 consists of 16 residues. The germline V gene has CDR1 MDHEN and CDR2 SYDVKM. DNA of the CDR3: TGTGCCAGCAGATCAATCCAGGGTATTAGCAATCAGCCCCAGCATTTT. Its translation is CASRSIQGISNQPQHF.

This clone was observed once. The genes are TRBV9 and TRBJ2-3, with 12 bases fitting TRBD2. Looked up from germline, CDR1 is SGDLS and CDR2 is YYNGEE. The CDR3 has 17 amino acids. V shed 3 bases, J shed 2 bases, and the junction held 7 bases outside the gene matches. The CDR3 is CASSAPSGRATTDTQYF. In DNA form, the CDR3 reads TGTGCCAGCAGCGCTCCTAGCGGGAGGGCCACCACAGATACGCAGTATTTT. The whole variable domain, filled in from reference TRBV9 and TRBJ2-3, reads DSGVTQTPKHLITATGQRVTLRCSPRSGDLSVYWYQQSLDQGLQFLIQYYNGEERAKGNILERFSAQQFPDLHSELNLSSLELGDSALYFCASSAPSGRATTDTQYFGPGTRLTVL.

This chain uses TRBV5-1 with TRBJ1-2, with 7 bases that match TRBD1. CDR1 is SGHRS, CDR2 YFSETQ, per germline. The CDR3 is 15 amino acids. V lost 4 bases, J lost 1 base, and 7 bases stayed unmatched. CDR3: CASSPEGTVNYGYTF. CDR3 coding DNA: TGCGCCAGCAGCCCCGAGGGGACAGTTAACTATGGCTACACCTTC.

The chain uses TRBV7-6 and TRBJ1-2; TRBD1 matches 7 bases. The V and J ends lost 5 bases and 6 bases, in that order; junction bases with no gene match: 6. The CDR3 is 13 residues long. Per the germline V gene, CDR1 is SGHVS and CDR2 is FNYEAQ. The CDR3 loop reads CASSPGTVNGYTF. For the CDR3, the DNA is TGTGCCAGCAGCCCCGGGACAGTGAATGGCTACACCTTC.

The rearrangement uses TRBV19 and TRBJ1-5; 7 nucleotides agree with TRBD1. From germline, CDR1 is LNHDA and CDR2 SQIVND (reference sequence). The CDR3 has 14 amino acids. V was clipped by 7 bases and J by 6 bases; unmatched bases: 9. The CDR3 loop is CASIEGAYGQPQHF. The CDR3 DNA follows: TGTGCCAGTATCGAGGGGGCGTATGGTCAGCCCCAGCATTTT.

V usage is TRBV15 and J usage is TRBJ2-1, with 11 bases matching TRBD2. CDR3 size: 17 residues. Trimming took 0 bases from V and 4 from J; bases not matched to a gene: 5. In germline, CDR1 is LNHNV, CDR2 YYDKDF (reference sequence). CDR3 amino acids: CATSRDRLAGGYNEQFF. In nucleotides, the CDR3 is TGTGCCACCAGCAGAGACCGTCTAGCGGGGGGTTACAATGAGCAGTTCTTC.

The chain links TRBV18 to TRBJ1-4; D remains unclear. The V gene lost 2 bases and the J gene lost 4 bases, with 8 bases spanning the gap. The CDR3 sequence is 14 residues long. Germline V gives CDR1 KGHSH, CDR2 LQKENI. This CDR3 is CASSPDGVNEKLFF. The CDR3 DNA reads as TGTGCCAGCTCACCAGACGGGGTTAATGAAAAACTGTTTTTT.

V and J are TRBV7-2 and TRBJ2-1; TRBD2 aligns across 14 bases. Germline-derived CDR1 and CDR2 are SGHTA and FQGNSA. This CDR3 contains 16 residues. V trimming: 4 bases; J trimming: 6 bases; junction bases outside the gene matches: 5. CDR3 amino acids: CASSSGTSGRGNEQFF. The DNA of the CDR3 is TGTGCCAGCAGCTCGGGGACTAGCGGGAGAGGCAATGAGCAGTTCTTC.